The 8 T cell receptor beta chains given below trace back to one sample, sequenced in a study of cytomegalovirus exposure and HLA in healthy donors. Method: immunoSEQ multiplex PCR; TCRdb's copy keeps in-frame clones and lacks some. The table records roughly 150,000 clones, about 89% of them present only once. The specimen sequenced was PBMCs. The source is a man between 18 and 29 years old in good health and CMV-seronegative.

V and J are TRBV6-1 and TRBJ1-1; 7 nucleotides align to TRBD1. The CDR3 is 13 residues long. In germline, CDR1 is MNHNS, CDR2 SASEGT. After removal of 4 bases from V and 4 bases from J, the junction contained 3 bases not matched to a gene. CDR3 residues: CASSARQGTEAFF. Here the CDR3 DNA reads TGTGCCAGCAGTGCTCGACAGGGCACTGAAGCTTTCTTT.

The chain combines TRBV5-4 with TRBJ2-7; 7 bases are shared with TRBD1. The CDR3 loop spans 15 amino acids. Unmatched junction bases numbered 5, after V lost 0 bases and J lost 2 bases. The V gene's germline CDR1 is SGHNT and CDR2 YYREEE (reference sequence). The CDR3 coding sequence is TGTGCCAGCAGCTTGGCCTTGGGACAGACCTACGAGCAGTACTTC. This sequence encodes CASSLALGQTYEQYF. Full variable domain (missing parts from reference TRBV5-4 and TRBJ2-7): ETGVTQSPTHLIKTRGQQVTLRCSSQSGHNTVSWYQQALGQGPQFIFQYYREEENGRGNFPPRFSGLQFPNYSSELNVNALELDDSALYLCASSLALGQTYEQYFGPGTRLTVT.

This chain joins TRBV9 and TRBJ2-2; the match to TRBD2 covers 14 bases. This CDR3 is built from 20 residues. V trimming: 4 bases; J trimming: 0 bases; junction bases outside the gene matches: 11. Looked up from germline, CDR1 is SGDLS and CDR2 is YYNGEE. In nucleotides, the CDR3 is TGTGCCAGCAGCACCCCCGGGACTAGCGGGAGCGTGACGAACACCGGGGAGCTGTTTTTT. Its protein is CASSTPGTSGSVTNTGELFF.

The V and J genes are TRBV5-6 and TRBJ2-3; TRBD2 matches at 10 bases. Germline values: CDR1 SGHDT, CDR2 YYEEEE. With 3 bases clipped from V and 2 bases from J, the junction kept 6 bases outside the gene matches. The CDR3 is 16 residues long. The CDR3 spells CASSYGLAVATDTQYF. The CDR3 DNA reads as TGTGCCAGCAGCTACGGACTAGCGGTGGCCACAGATACGCAGTATTTT.

This clone showed up just once. The chain carries TRBV11-2 and TRBJ1-1, with D perhaps matching TRBD1 (6 bases). The V gene lost 5 bases and the J gene lost 0 bases, with 13 bases spanning the gap. CDR3 length: 15 residues. From germline, CDR1 is SGHAT and CDR2 FQNNGV. The CDR3 region has the DNA TGTGCCAGCAGCCCTCATCAGGGGATGAACACTGAAGCTTTCTTT. This translates into CASSPHQGMNTEAFF. Looking up the rest from reference TRBV11-2 and TRBJ1-1 gives the full variable domain: EAGVAQSPRYKIIEKRQSVAFWCNPISGHATLYWYQQILGQGPKLLIQFQNNGVVDDSQLPKDRFSAERLKGVDSTLKIQPAKLEDSAVYLCASSPHQGMNTEAFFGQGTRLTVV.

The chain recombines TRBV19 with TRBJ1-3; perhaps TRBD1 as D (5 bases). With 4 bases removed from V and 0 bases from J, the gap between germline ends came to 7 bases. The CDR3 covers 14 residues. Germline V gene data show CDR1 as LNHDA and CDR2 as SQIVND (reference sequence). The CDR3 DNA follows: TGTGCCAGTAGTACAGGGTCCTCTGGAAACACCATATATTTT. Translated, it gives CASSTGSSGNTIYF. The complete variable domain, with remaining parts taken from reference TRBV19 and TRBJ1-3, reads DGGITQSPKYLFRKEGQNVTLSCEQNLNHDAMYWYRQDPGQGLRLIYYSQIVNDFQKGDIAEGYSVSREKKESFPLTVTSAQKNPTAFYLCASSTGSSGNTIYFGEGSWLTVV.

This clone has more than one count but fewer than ten. The chain has TRBV5-1 and TRBJ2-7; 7 bases are shared with TRBD1. The CDR3 is 16 amino acids. Looked up from germline, CDR1 is SGHRS and CDR2 is YFSETQ. The J segment lost 1 base and the V segment lost 4 bases, leaving 11 bases of the junction unmatched. The chain's CDR3 is CASSPIQATGSYEQYF. CDR3 bases: TGCGCCAGCAGCCCTATCCAAGCGACAGGGTCCTACGAGCAGTACTTC.

The rearrangement uses TRBV13 and TRBJ2-3, with D possibly being TRBD1 (5 bases). With 5 bases removed from V and 2 bases from J, the gap between germline ends came to 14 bases. Germline assignment: CDR1 PRHDT and CDR2 FYEKMQ (reference sequence). This CDR3 region has 15 residues. CDR3 sequence (DNA): TGTGCCAGCAGCGCAGGGTATTGGGACACAGATACGCAGTATTTT. Translated: CASSAGYWDTDTQYF.